This T cell receptor beta chain derives from a study of OX40 agonist ivuxolimab in advanced cancers. Study overall: Dose-escalation cases comprised hepatocellular carcinoma, melanoma, renal cell or head and neck cancer.

The germline gives CDR1 MRHNA, CDR2 SNTAGT. V lost 4 bases to trimming and J lost 5 bases; unmatched junction nucleotides: 11. This CDR3 has 16 residues. Only in-frame clones appear in the TCRdb table, and some are missing; sequencing was by immunoSEQ multiplex PCR. The sample lists 30,000 to 35,000 clones; 90% were seen once. The specimen was CD4+ or CD8+ T cells sorted from blood, collected in a trial of the OX40 agonist ivuxolimab. The chain has TRBV6-4 and TRBJ2-3; 8 bases fit TRBD1. This clonotype was sampled from an adult with an advanced solid tumor such as melanoma, head and neck, liver or kidney cancer. In nucleotides, the CDR3 is TGTGCCAGCAGTGGACGTGCAGGGGGCTTAAGAGATACGCAGTATTTT. Residues: CASSGRAGGLRDTQYF.